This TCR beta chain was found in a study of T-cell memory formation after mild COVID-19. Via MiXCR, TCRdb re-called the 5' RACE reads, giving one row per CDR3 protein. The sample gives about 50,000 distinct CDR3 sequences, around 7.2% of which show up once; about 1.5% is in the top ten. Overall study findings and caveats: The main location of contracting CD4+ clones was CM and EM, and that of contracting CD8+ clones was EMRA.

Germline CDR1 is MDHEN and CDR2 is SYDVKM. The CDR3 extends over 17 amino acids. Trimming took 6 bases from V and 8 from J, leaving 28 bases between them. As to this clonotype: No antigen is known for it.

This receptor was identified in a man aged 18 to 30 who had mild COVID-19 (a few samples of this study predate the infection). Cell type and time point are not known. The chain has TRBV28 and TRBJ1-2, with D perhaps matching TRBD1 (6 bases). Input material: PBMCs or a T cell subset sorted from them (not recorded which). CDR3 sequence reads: CASSPGGGRPSIDGYTF. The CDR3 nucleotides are TGTGCCAGCAGCCCCGGGGGGGGCCGCCCTTCCATTGACGGCTACACCTTC.